Listed below are T cell receptor beta chains from one sample, sequenced in a study of blood T cells in healthy people across ages. MiXCR, run by TCRdb on the 5' RACE reads, gives a single entry per CDR3 protein. The sample lists about 290,000 distinct CDR3 sequences, around 30% occurring once. The sequencing sample was made of blood. These receptor sequences come from a woman in her 70s in good health. Both conserved end residues are trimmed from each CDR3. The order of the fields is V gene, J gene, CDR3 protein.

>TRBV13|TRBJ2-6
ASRDKAGANVLT
>TRBV12-3/TRBV12-4|TRBJ2-1
ASSLVGAGSSYNEQF
>TRBV4-1|TRBJ2-3
ASSPGGSSTDTQY
>TRBV4-3|TRBJ2-3
ASSQDLAGGPDTQY
>TRBV7-3|TRBJ1-1
ASSLGESPDTEAF
>TRBV6-2/TRBV6-3|TRBJ1-1
ASSSTSLNTEAF
>TRBV6-5|TRBJ2-6
ASRSKPSSGANVLT
>TRBV13|TRBJ2-5
ASGLEREPPETQY
>TRBV7-9|TRBJ2-4
ASSPPGAGQIQY
>TRBV7-7|TRBJ2-5
ASSLTGGSETQY
>TRBV29-1|TRBJ2-1
SVDVGGAESYNEQF
>TRBV20-1|TRBJ1-6
SLQGPTYNSPLH
>TRBV29-1|TRBJ2-2
SVDLRSTGELF
>TRBV12-3/TRBV12-4|TRBJ1-1
ASSLSLQGAF
>TRBV6-6|-
ASSYSQGDYEQY
>TRBV20-1|TRBJ1-5
SARETGYSNQPQH
>TRBV11-3|TRBJ2-2
ASSFGTGEGANTGELF
>TRBV19|-
ASREERESLKETQY
>TRBV4-2|TRBJ2-5
ASSGRGGQYQETQY
>TRBV14|-
ASSQYFNVDEQF
>TRBV19|TRBJ1-3
ASSINRAASGNTIY
>TRBV15|TRBJ2-2
ATSDLGQDTGELF
>TRBV5-1|TRBJ2-1
ASSSAGGRNEQF
>TRBV5-1|TRBJ2-7
ASSAAEGPIFREQY
>TRBV29-1|TRBJ1-3
SVGGGFGNTIY
>TRBV5-1|TRBJ2-6
ASGLLGASGANVLT
>TRBV3-1|TRBJ2-2
ASSQGSAGVSGELF
>TRBV20-1|TRBJ2-3
SARQDTDTQY
>TRBV12-5|TRBJ2-3
ASGLILQSTDTQY
>TRBV19|TRBJ2-3
ASSSLAARDTQY
>TRBV7-9|TRBJ1-6
ASSLDRGHNSPLH
>TRBV15|TRBJ2-7
ATSPGLADYEQY
>TRBV20-1|TRBJ2-4
SARDRDLAKNIQY
>TRBV20-1|TRBJ2-1
SARGVVGNEQF
>TRBV12-3/TRBV12-4|TRBJ1-5
VSSLGQFHQPQH
>TRBV28|TRBJ2-7
ASSPLRQPTYEQY
>TRBV19|TRBJ2-1
ASSRSGRGPNEQF
>TRBV24-1|TRBJ1-2
ATSDNPRPGRRYGYT
>TRBV6-1|TRBJ2-1
ASSEGGKSGLYNEQF
>TRBV5-1|TRBJ1-6
ASRLENSPLH
>TRBV5-5|TRBJ1-4
ACTSHGTGNEKLF
>TRBV6-1|TRBJ1-1
ASSLYPRDRTNTEAF
>TRBV28|TRBJ2-5
ASRGTGYQETQY
>TRBV7-9|TRBJ2-1
ASSLVQGFNEQF
>TRBV5-6|-
ASSLGLRYEQY
>TRBV6-6|-
ASGRETTSYEQY
>TRBV12-3/TRBV12-4|TRBJ2-7
ASSLMGTYEQY
>TRBV11-2|TRBJ2-1
ASTLTGLAQF
>TRBV21-1|TRBJ2-3
ASSRTPCWPDTQY
>TRBV7-9|TRBJ1-6
ASSPRGQANSPLH
>TRBV11-2|TRBJ2-7
ASSPKDALAYGQY